This TCR beta chain was sequenced for a study of T cells in Graves' hyperthyroidism and ophthalmopathy. Ophthalmopathy patients all had a Clinical Activity Score of at least 3, a NOSPECS grade of at least 4 and disease under 3 months old. Patients showing uncontrolled infection, other autoimmune disease, pregnancy or lactation were ineligible. Amplified regions were TCR beta CDR3 sequences from RNA transcripts. The HTBI primer set served for first-round RT-PCR of the TCR CDR3. TCRdb reprocessed the multiplex PCR reads via MiXCR and lists one record per CDR3 protein. This repertoire shows approximately 610,000 distinct CDR3 sequences, roughly 15% found once; its top ten account for about 4.5%. This CDR3 has 13 amino acids. Trimming took 1 base from V and 8 from J; bases not matched to a gene: 5. Germline V gene lookup returns CDR1 DFQATT and CDR2 SNEGSKA (reference sequence). General study results and limits: Using 13 V-J features, a model discriminated ophthalmopathy from stable hyperthyroidism. Most expanded thyroid clonotypes above 0.001 recurred in blood.

In this sample, this clonotype turned up many times. Its antigen is still unknown. Source material: blood. The chain couples TRBV20-1 to TRBJ2-4; 7 bases align to TRBD1. This clonotype was obtained from a woman between 35 and 50 years old with Graves' ophthalmopathy. As DNA, the CDR3 is TGCAGTGCTAGAGGGACAGGTGTAGACATTCAGTACTTC. It specifies CSARGTGVDIQYF.